One and the same sample provided the 3 T cell receptor beta chains below, sequenced in a study of blood T cell repertoires in COVID-19. The protocol was immunoSEQ multiplex PCR, while the TCRdb copy is restricted to in-frame clones and leaves out a portion. Seen here are about 98,000 clones, approximately 84% observed once, and the top ten hold 9.5% to 12%. Source material: peripheral blood. The receptor source for this set is a woman of 80 years or more with acute or convalescent COVID-19.

The J gene is TRBJ2-3, the V gene TRBV6-4; 9 bases align to TRBD2. With V trimmed by 4 bases and J by 8 bases, 7 bases remained unmatched. Germline lookup yields CDR1 MRHNA and CDR2 SNTAGT. The CDR3 contains 14 residues. In nucleotides, the CDR3 is TGTGCCAGCAGTGCGGCGGGGGGGCTTGGTACGCAGTATTTT. It specifies CASSAAGGLGTQYF.

This clone was recorded only once. The V gene is TRBV28, the J gene TRBJ2-7; 10 nucleotides agree with TRBD1. Trimming took 0 bases from V and 2 from J; bases not matched to a gene: 7. Germline CDR1 is MDHEN and CDR2 is SYDVKM. The CDR3 is made up of 17 amino acids. CDR3 coding DNA: TGTGCCAGCAGTTTATGGGGTCTGGGACAGGGGACCTACGAGCAGTACGTC. This encodes CASSLWGLGQGTYEQYV.

This clone was counted a few times. This chain joins TRBV28 and TRBJ1-5; the D gene is possibly TRBD1 (5 bases). The ends were cut back, 3 bases at V and 7 bases at J, with 13 bases in the middle. CDR1 is MDHEN and CDR2 is SYDVKM in the germline V gene. CDR3 length: 14 residues. CDR3 sequence (DNA): TGTGCCAGCAGTTTTGGGGGGAGTGAACAGCCCCAGCATTTT. This encodes CASSFGGSEQPQHF.